Described below is a single T cell receptor beta chain sequence and its context. The antigen is undetermined. V was clipped by 4 bases and J by 5 bases, with 18 bases between them. Germline V gene sequence: CDR1 SGHAT, CDR2 FQNNGV. CDR3 length equals 17 residues. No donor received chemotherapy or radiotherapy before surgery, nor immunotherapy before or after it. The assay was immunoSEQ multiplex PCR, and TCRdb's table has in-frame clones only and misses some. The data contain 700 or so clones, 80% to 90% of them singletons. This record belongs to a study of T cells and copy number aberrations in small-cell lung cancer. Study-level findings and limits: Roughly 75-98% of tumor T-cell clones appeared in only one region. Adjacent lung showed higher T-cell richness and clonality than tumors; density difference nonsignificant.

The clonotype comes from a man aged 40-49 years with small cell lung cancer. The sample taken for sequencing was tumor tissue. The rearrangement links TRBV11-2 to TRBJ2-6, with D hard to call. This CDR3 is CASSYHATQSRANVLTF. Written as DNA, the CDR3 is TGTGCCAGCAGCTATCATGCAACACAAAGTCGGGCCAACGTCCTGACTTTC.